The 2 T cell receptor beta chains below come from one sample, sequenced in a study of T cell clonality in common variable immunodeficiency. Assay used: immunoSEQ multiplex PCR; TCRdb lists only in-frame clones, some missing. This repertoire lists fewer than 50,000 clones without singletons; around 0.7% sits in the top ten. The sample comprised peripheral blood mononuclear cells. The receptor source for this set is a person between 18 and 70 years old in good health.

This clone was observed many times. The read ends 3 residues shy of where the CDR3 ends; the end is completed using the germline J gene. The chain employs TRBV6-2 or TRBV6-3 and TRBJ2-1, with TRBD2 matching 11 bases. V shed 0 bases and J 7 bases; nucleotides not matched to a gene: 5. Germline assignment: CDR1 MNHEY and CDR2 SVGEGT. This CDR3 is 16 amino acids long. The DNA read from the CDR3 is TGTGCCAGCAGTTACTCTAGCGGGAGGGCCGTTAATGAG. Its translation is CASSYSSGRAVNE. The full CDR3 protein reads CASSYSSGRAVNEQFF.

The table lists this clone with many counts. The read comes to an end 3 residues before the CDR3 does, leaving the germline J gene to fill in the end. The chain joins TRBV6-2 or TRBV6-3 to TRBJ1-5; 7 bases fit TRBD1. V dropped 6 bases and J dropped 3; count of bases not matched to a gene: 11. CDR1 is MNHEY and CDR2 is SVGEGT in the germline V gene. The CDR3 consists of 16 residues. CDR3 loop: CASSPLQGVPNQPQHF. The CDR3 bases that were read are TGTGCCAGCAGCCCTCTCCAGGGGGTCCCCAATCAGCCC.